This is a list of T cell receptor beta chains from one sample in a study of T cell repertoires in cytomegalovirus infection. These receptors' antigens are unknown. TCRdb ran MiXCR on the reads and lists one entry per CDR3 protein. The sample has around 130,000 distinct CDR3 sequences, about 24% seen once. The sequencing sample was made of PBMCs, sequenced either directly or after in vitro stimulation (not recorded which). These receptors all stem from a human donor in good health (CMV status not recorded). Some clones in this sample may be carry-over from other donors' samples. CDR3s include the opening cysteine and the closing phenylalanine or tryptophan. A D gene is named only where the DNA matches it firmly. A clone size is listed for some rows: how often the clone was seen (once, few, many), or a class if it is expanded.

D: .; J: TRBJ1-1; size: few; V: TRBV19; CDR3: CASSIAQASEAFF; DNA: TGTGCCAGTAGTATAGCACAGGCGTCTGAAGCTTTCTTT
D: TRBD2; J: TRBJ2-1; size: .; V: TRBV6-5; CDR3: CASSSPFDSGRAYEQFF; DNA: TGTGCCAGCAGTTCCCCCTTTGATAGCGGGAGGGCCTATGAGCAGTTCTTC
D: TRBD1; J: TRBJ2-7; size: few; V: TRBV23-1; CDR3: CASSQSNPDRGRPPGSYEQYF; DNA: TGCGCCAGCAGTCAATCTAACCCGGACAGGGGGCGTCCCCCTGGCTCCTACGAGCAGTACTTC
D: TRBD1; J: TRBJ1-2; size: few; V: TRBV5-3; CDR3: CASSLLQGADYGYTF; DNA: TGTGCCAGCAGCTTACTACAGGGGGCTGACTATGGCTACACCTTC
D: .; J: TRBJ1-1; size: few; V: TRBV12-3/TRBV12-4; CDR3: CASRKPENTEAFF; DNA: TGTGCCAGCAGAAAACCAGAGAACACTGAAGCTTTCTTT
D: TRBD1; J: TRBJ2-1; size: .; V: TRBV29-1; CDR3: CSALHGTGYNEQFF; DNA: TGCAGCGCTTTACACGGGACAGGTTACAATGAGCAGTTCTTC
D: .; J: TRBJ1-4; size: .; V: TRBV7-2; CDR3: CASSPGANEKLFF; DNA: TGTGCCAGCAGCCCAGGGGCTAATGAAAAACTGTTTTTT
D: TRBD2; J: TRBJ2-5; size: few; V: TRBV6-2/TRBV6-3; CDR3: CASSSLAGAKYF; DNA: TGTGCCAGCAGCTCACTAGCGGGGGCGAAGTACTTC
D: .; J: TRBJ1-2; size: .; V: TRBV18; CDR3: CASSPSEGAVGYGYTF; DNA: TGTGCCAGCTCACCTTCCGAAGGGGCGGTCGGCTATGGCTACACCTTC
D: .; J: TRBJ1-4; size: .; V: TRBV7-9; CDR3: CASSADREKLFF; DNA: TGTGCCAGCAGCGCCGACAGAGAAAAACTGTTTTTT
D: .; J: TRBJ2-3; size: few; V: TRBV7-2; CDR3: CASSTPGTDTQYF; DNA: TGTGCCAGCAGCACACCCGGGACAGATACGCAGTATTTT
D: TRBD2; J: TRBJ2-2; size: few; V: TRBV5-4; CDR3: CASSPGLAGYTGELFF; DNA: TGTGCCAGCAGCCCGGGACTAGCGGGATACACCGGGGAGCTGTTTTTT
D: .; J: TRBJ1-3; size: few; V: TRBV7-9; CDR3: CAPGNEAGFLSPSGNTIYF; DNA: TGTGCCCCGGGCAACGAGGCGGGATTCCTCTCCCCCTCTGGAAACACCATATATTTT
D: .; J: TRBJ2-1; size: few; V: TRBV20-1; CDR3: CSAQRAGTIGNEQFF; DNA: TGCAGTGCTCAAAGGGCGGGAACGATTGGGAATGAGCAGTTCTTC
D: .; J: TRBJ1-2; size: many; V: TRBV7-2; CDR3: CASSSSQGWGNYGYTF; DNA: TGTGCCAGCAGCTCCTCACAGGGATGGGGCAACTATGGCTACACCTTC
D: .; J: TRBJ1-5; size: .; V: TRBV29-1; CDR3: CSVEAGGGQPQHF; DNA: TGCAGCGTTGAAGCTGGGGGGGGTCAGCCCCAGCATTTT
D: TRBD1; J: TRBJ1-3; size: .; V: TRBV6-1; CDR3: CASSKGTGGVRGNTIYF; DNA: TGTGCCAGCAGTAAAGGGACAGGGGGCGTTCGTGGAAACACCATATATTTT
D: TRBD1; J: TRBJ1-1; size: .; V: TRBV2; CDR3: CANTRDRGNTEAFF; DNA: TGTGCCAATACCCGGGACAGGGGGAACACTGAAGCTTTCTTT
D: TRBD2; J: TRBJ2-1; size: .; V: TRBV11-3; CDR3: CASSPSGSGNEQFF; DNA: TGTGCCAGCAGCCCTAGCGGGAGCGGCAATGAGCAGTTCTTC
D: TRBD1; J: TRBJ2-3; size: few; V: TRBV7-2; CDR3: CASHRGAVSTDTQYF; DNA: TGTGCCAGCCACAGGGGGGCAGTCTCAACAGATACGCAGTATTTT
D: .; J: TRBJ2-3; size: few; V: TRBV7-9; CDR3: CASSPRRRGRITDTQYF; DNA: TGTGCCAGCAGCCCCCGGAGGAGGGGGCGCATCACAGATACGCAGTATTTT
D: TRBD1; J: TRBJ2-1; size: few; V: TRBV19; CDR3: CASSIGQGRYNEQFF; DNA: TGTGCCAGTAGTATAGGACAGGGTAGGTACAATGAGCAGTTCTTC
D: .; J: TRBJ2-2; size: .; V: TRBV9; CDR3: CASSLAGTNTGELFF; DNA: TGTGCCAGCAGCCTGGCGGGAACGAACACCGGGGAGCTGTTTTTT
D: .; J: TRBJ2-1; size: .; V: TRBV7-2; CDR3: CASSLVGGVYEQFF; DNA: TGTGCCAGCAGCTTAGTGGGAGGTGTCTATGAGCAGTTCTTC
D: .; J: TRBJ1-5; size: many; V: TRBV20-1; CDR3: CSARSIGNSNQPQHF; DNA: TGCAGTGCTAGATCGATAGGGAATAGCAATCAGCCCCAGCATTTT
D: TRBD2; J: TRBJ2-7; size: many; V: TRBV6-5; CDR3: CASSYSTVAGGRGEQYF; DNA: TGTGCCAGCAGTTACTCGACGGTAGCGGGAGGGAGGGGCGAGCAGTACTTC
D: TRBD2; J: TRBJ2-3; size: few; V: TRBV11-3; CDR3: CASSVTRLALTDTQYF; DNA: TGTGCCAGCAGCGTTACCAGACTAGCGCTCACAGATACGCAGTATTTT
D: TRBD1; J: TRBJ1-2; size: .; V: TRBV7-9; CDR3: CASSFTPPGQKNYGYTF; DNA: TGTGCCAGCAGTTTTACCCCCCCGGGACAGAAAAACTATGGCTACACCTTC
D: .; J: TRBJ1-1; size: .; V: TRBV27; CDR3: CASGQNTEAFF; DNA: TGTGCCAGCGGACAGAACACTGAAGCTTTCTTT
D: .; J: TRBJ2-7; size: many; V: TRBV20-1; CDR3: CSASSGLLSYEQYF; DNA: TGCAGTGCTAGCAGCGGGCTACTCTCCTACGAGCAGTACTTC
D: TRBD2; J: TRBJ2-1; size: .; V: TRBV9; CDR3: CASSVMTSGPNEQFF; DNA: TGTGCCAGCAGCGTAATGACTAGCGGACCCAATGAGCAGTTCTTC
D: .; J: TRBJ1-3; size: many; V: TRBV12-3/TRBV12-4; CDR3: CASSEPFRDGARNTIYF; DNA: TGTGCCAGCAGCGAACCATTCCGAGACGGTGCGCGAAACACCATATATTTT
D: .; J: TRBJ1-2; size: .; V: TRBV7-2; CDR3: CASSFRQGSNYTF; DNA: TGTGCCAGCAGCTTTAGGCAGGGAAGCAACTACACCTTC
D: TRBD2; J: TRBJ2-7; size: many; V: TRBV6-1; CDR3: CASRSSGGNYEQYF; DNA: TGTGCCAGCAGGTCTAGCGGGGGTAACTACGAGCAGTACTTC
D: TRBD1; J: TRBJ1-1; size: .; V: TRBV12-3/TRBV12-4; CDR3: CASSMQQGAAEAFF; DNA: TGTGCCAGCAGTATGCAACAGGGGGCCGCTGAAGCTTTCTTT
D: TRBD2; J: TRBJ2-1; size: .; V: TRBV10-3; CDR3: CAISATAGGSSYNEQFF; DNA: TGTGCCATCAGCGCCACAGCGGGAGGGAGCTCCTACAATGAGCAGTTCTTC